This T cell receptor beta chain originates from a study of graft-versus-host responses after intestinal transplantation. TCRdb keeps only in-frame clones here, not all; method: immunoSEQ multiplex PCR. The top ten hold approximately 1.5% of the sample, which has approximately 60,000 clones, 85% to 95% seen once. Germline trimming cut 3 bases from V and 4 bases from J; bases unmatched to any gene: 3. This CDR3 comprises 13 residues. Germline CDR1 is GTSNPN and CDR2 is SVGIG (reference sequence). The study's findings and limits: Researchers found peak circulating GvH clone levels linked to early post-transplant HvG declines. Recipient marrow contained GvH clones, some of which appeared first in ileum or blood.

The table lists this clone with a few counts. What it binds is unknown. Other DNA sequences in this specimen translate into the identical CDR3. This chain joins TRBV30 and TRBJ2-7; 10 bases match TRBD1. The clonotype originates from a human donor who was the organ donor for an intestinal transplant. The material was unstimulated CD8+ T cells sorted from spleen or lymph node cells, obtained before transplant. CDR3 nucleotide sequence: TGTGCCTGGAGCCCGGGACAGGGGTACGAGCAGTACTTC. Translation: CAWSPGQGYEQYF.